Presented here are 30 T cell receptor beta chains from one specimen sequenced in a study of regulatory T cells in long-lasting Graves disease. Time point: newly diagnosed GD, antithyroid drugs for less than 3 months. RNA from PBMCs was the source of the TCR library. iRepertoire HTBI primers and Arm-PCR of CDR3 regions built TCR beta libraries. TCRdb reprocessed the multiplex PCR reads with MiXCR, giving one entry per CDR3 protein. The table lists about 420,000 distinct CDR3 sequences, 15% to 20% of them singletons. This same sample was also taken into another study, of T cells in Graves' hyperthyroidism and ophthalmopathy.

The sequences come from peripheral blood mononuclear cells (PBMCs), collected at new diagnosis, from a patient treated with antithyroid drugs. Every receptor here comes from a woman aged 18-29 years with Graves disease.

This sequence joins TRBV6-2 or TRBV6-3 and TRBJ2-5; D remains ambiguous. This CDR3 has 13 residues. Germline CDR1 and CDR2: MNHEY and SVGEGT. The germline V and J ends were trimmed by 7 bases and 11 bases, with 20 bases remaining between them. The CDR3 sequence is CASTSDGYNEQYF. CDR3 DNA: TGTGCCAGCACTTCGGACGGGTACAATGAGCAGTACTTC.

This clonotype was seen ten or more times. This rearrangement joins TRBV28 to TRBJ2-1; D remains ambiguous. Germline V gene lookup returns CDR1 MDHEN and CDR2 SYDVKM. CDR3 length: 14 residues. The V gene lost 6 bases and the J gene lost 7 bases, with 16 bases spanning the gap. The CDR3 bases are TGTGCCAGCAGGGTGGAGCAAGGTCATAATGAGCAGTTCTTC. As protein: CASRVEQGHNEQFF.

This clonotype showed up many times. The chain combines TRBV6-5 with TRBJ1-1; D may be TRBD1 (6 bases). This CDR3 has 19 residues. Germline assignment: CDR1 MNHEY and CDR2 SVGAGI. Trimming shortened V by 2 bases and J by 4 bases, and 26 bases separated the two germline ends. CDR3 sequence (DNA): TGTGCCAGCAGTTACCCCATCAGACGGGGGCCGGGGGAGTTCACTGAAGCTTTCTTT. Encoded protein: CASSYPIRRGPGEFTEAFF.

This clonotype was seen only a few times. The chain joins TRBV7-3 to TRBJ2-2; possibly TRBD2 for D (5 bases). Trimming removed 5 bases from V and 5 bases from J, with 18 bases in between. The CDR3 is 16 residues long. Germline assignment: CDR1 SGHTA and CDR2 FQGTGA. CDR3 sequence: CASSQAAARGTGELFF. CDR3 nucleotide sequence: TGTGCCAGCAGCCAAGCGGCGGCTCGGGGTACCGGGGAGCTGTTTTTT.

V usage is TRBV7-3 and J usage is TRBJ2-1; 9 bases line up with TRBD1. Germline CDR1 reads SGHTA; CDR2 reads FQGTGA. CDR3 length equals 14 residues. J gave up 6 bases and V 4 bases, and 4 bases lay outside the gene matches. The CDR3 loop is CASSSGTGFNEQFF. The CDR3 DNA reads TGTGCCAGCAGCTCCGGGACAGGGTTCAATGAGCAGTTCTTC. The variable domain in full, with the rest retrieved from reference TRBV7-3 and TRBJ2-1, is GAGVSQTPSNKVTEKGKYVELRCDPISGHTALYWYRQSLGQGPEFLIYFQGTGAADDSGLPNDRFFAVRPEGSVSTLKIQRTERGDSAVYLCASSSGTGFNEQFFGPGTRLTVL.

The chain recombines TRBV27 with TRBJ1-2; D is uncertain. V was cut by 2 bases and J by 4 bases, with 8 bases left in between. CDR3 length: 13 residues. The germline gives CDR1 MNHEY, CDR2 SMNVEV (reference sequence). The CDR3 spells CASSLTASYGYTF. CDR3 DNA sequence: TGTGCCAGCAGTTTAACAGCGAGCTATGGCTACACCTTC.

This CDR3 reads CASSFRSRGYEQYF. The CDR3 DNA reads TGTGCCAGCAGTTTCAGGTCCCGAGGATATGAGCAGTACTTC. V gene TRBV27 combines with J gene TRBJ2-7; D not certain. Trimming removed 3 bases at V and 7 bases at J, with 16 bases between. Germline lookup yields CDR1 MNHEY and CDR2 SMNVEV (reference sequence). The length of the CDR3 is 14 residues.

In regard to this clonotype: The junction shows a germline mismatch at one end, possibly a read error. The J gene is TRBJ1-1, the V gene TRBV7-7; D is unclear. This CDR3 is 16 amino acids long. Germline V lookup: CDR1 SSHAT, CDR2 FNYEAQ (reference sequence). DNA of the CDR3: TGTGCTAGCAGCTTAGCCCATATGAGGATGAACACTGAAGCTTTCTTC. This gives the protein CASSLAHMRMNTEAFF.

This clonotype was picked up one time. The chain has TRBV9 and TRBJ1-1; TRBD1 matches 10 bases. The CDR3 extends over 15 amino acids. With V trimmed by 2 bases and J by 3 bases, 4 bases remained unmatched. CDR1 and CDR2 (germline): SGDLS, YYNGEE. CDR3 region: CASSVLGQGHTEAFF. The CDR3 region has the DNA TGTGCCAGCAGCGTGTTGGGACAGGGGCACACTGAAGCTTTCTTT.

The chain uses TRBV29-1 and TRBJ1-2; D possibly corresponds to TRBD1 (6 bases). Trimming took 5 bases from V and 5 from J, leaving 24 bases between them. The CDR3 has 16 amino acids. Germline CDR1 and CDR2: SQVTM and ANQGSEA. The CDR3 bases are TGCAGCGTTCTGGATCCTACAGGGAGCACCCGGTATGGCTACACCTTC. The encoded protein is CSVLDPTGSTRYGYTF.

This clonotype was seen more than once but under ten times. The chain carries TRBV30 and TRBJ2-5, with D maybe TRBD1 (6 bases). The CDR3 runs 14 residues. The V end was cut by 0 bases, the J end by 3 bases, with 11 bases between. Germline-derived CDR1 and CDR2 are GTSNPN and SVGIG (reference sequence). CDR3 sequence: CAWSVIRQEETQYF. The CDR3 DNA reads TGTGCCTGGAGTGTAATTAGACAGGAAGAGACCCAGTACTTC. The whole variable domain, filled in from reference TRBV30 and TRBJ2-5, reads SQTIHQWPATLVQPVGSPLSLECTVEGTSNPNLYWYRQAAGRGLQLLFYSVGIGQISSEVPQNLSASRPQDRQFILSSKKLLLSDSGFYLCAWSVIRQEETQYFGPGTRLLVL.

This clonotype occurred many times. The rearrangement links TRBV11-2 to TRBJ2-1; D assignment may be TRBD1 or TRBD2 (5 bases each). In germline, CDR1 is SGHAT, CDR2 FQNNGV. The CDR3 totals 13 residues. Trimming took 4 bases from V and 4 from J, leaving 8 bases between them. In DNA, the CDR3 is TGTGCCAGCAGCTGGGACGGGTACAATGAGCAGTTCTTC. Translating it yields CASSWDGYNEQFF.

This clonotype was found many times. V gene TRBV29-1 combines with J gene TRBJ2-7; D not resolved. CDR1 SQVTM and CDR2 ANQGSEA come from the germline V gene. V was cut by 6 bases and J by 2 bases, with 14 bases left in between. This CDR3 has 13 amino acids. CDR3: CSVRSAGPYEQYF. The CDR3 region has the DNA TGCAGCGTCCGATCGGCCGGTCCCTACGAGCAGTACTTC.

As concerns this clonotype: A read error may account for a junction end that differs from germline. This CDR3 reads CASSLALAGERDTQYF. The CDR3 DNA reads as TGTGCCAGCAGCTTAGCCCTAGCGGGAGAGCGAGATACGCAGTATTTT. The rearrangement uses TRBV5-1 and TRBJ2-3, with 10 bases matching TRBD2. The CDR3 spans 16 residues. Germline V gene lookup returns CDR1 SGHRS and CDR2 YFSETQ.

In its sample, this clonotype was seen a few times. The CDR3 DNA reads as TGTGCCAGCAGCCAAGTTTACGGGGCCGGGCAGCCCCAGCATTTT. It is translated as CASSQVYGAGQPQHF. The rearrangement joins TRBV5-8 to TRBJ1-5; D possibly corresponds to TRBD1 (5 bases). CDR1 and CDR2 from the germline V gene are SGHTS and YDEGEE. CDR3 size: 15 residues. V was pared by 4 bases and J by 7 bases, with 18 bases between. Based on the CDR3 plus reference TRBV5-8 and TRBJ1-5, the full variable domain is EAGVTQSPTHLIKTRGQQATLRCSPISGHTSVYWYQQALGLGLQFLLWYDEGEERNRGNFPPRFSGRQFPNYSSELNVNALELEDSALYLCASSQVYGAGQPQHFGDGTRLSIL.

This clonotype was counted between two and nine times. The J gene is TRBJ2-7, the V gene TRBV12-5; 9 nucleotides align to TRBD1. This CDR3 contains 16 residues. Germline V gene lookup returns CDR1 LGHNT and CDR2 FRNRAP. Germline trimming cut 5 bases from V and 1 base from J; bases unmatched to any gene: 9. Written as DNA, the CDR3 is TGTGCTAGTGGTCCCGGGACAGGGCGACAATCCTACGAGCAGTACTTC. This sequence encodes CASGPGTGRQSYEQYF.

This chain connects TRBV11-3 to TRBJ2-1; the D gene could be TRBD1 or TRBD2 (5 bases each). There are 16 residues in the CDR3. Germline CDR1 SGHNT, CDR2 YENEEA. The V end lost 1 base, the J end lost 4 bases, and 14 bases lay between the germline ends. CDR3 in amino acids: CASSLGGAQEYNEQFF. The DNA of the CDR3 is TGTGCCAGCAGCTTAGGAGGGGCGCAGGAGTACAATGAGCAGTTCTTC.

This clonotype showed up many times. The V gene is TRBV12-3 or TRBV12-4, the J gene TRBJ2-1, with D unresolved. This CDR3 region has 11 residues. V dropped 6 bases and J dropped 8 bases, with 8 bases sitting between them. CDR3 amino acids: CASSQIHEQFF. For the CDR3, the DNA is TGTGCCAGCAGCCAGATCCATGAGCAGTTCTTC.

This clonotype was seen a few times. The chain is built from TRBV29-1 and TRBJ1-5; the D gene is possibly TRBD1 (5 bases). Germline loops: CDR1 SQVTM, CDR2 ANQGSEA. With 3 bases removed from V and 6 bases from J, the gap between germline ends came to 12 bases. CDR3 length equals 13 residues. For the CDR3, the DNA is TGCAGCGTTGAGCCTGGGGGTGGTCAGCCCCAGCATTTT. It encodes CSVEPGGGQPQHF.

This clonotype was detected ten times or more. The rearrangement links TRBV7-2 to TRBJ2-7; D might be TRBD2 (5 bases). Trimming pared 3 bases from V and 3 bases from J, leaving 15 bases between. The CDR3 runs 15 residues. From germline, CDR1 is SGHTA and CDR2 FQGNSA. Here the CDR3 reads CASSFDGGSLYEQYF. CDR3 coding DNA: TGTGCCAGCAGCTTTGACGGAGGTAGCCTCTACGAGCAGTACTTC.

The rearrangement uses TRBV5-1 and TRBJ1-5; tentative D call: TRBD1 (5 bases). Germline CDR1 is SGHRS and CDR2 is YFSETQ. V lost 3 bases, J lost 7 bases, and 14 bases lay in between. The CDR3 has 14 residues. The CDR3 protein is CASSSGEGSQPQHF. As DNA, the CDR3 is TGCGCCAGCAGCTCCGGGGAGGGGAGCCAGCCCCAGCATTTT. Supplemented by reference TRBV5-1 and TRBJ1-5, the full variable domain reads KAGVTQTPRYLIKTRGQQVTLSCSPISGHRSVSWYQQTPGQGLQFLFEYFSETQRNKGNFPGRFSGRQFSNSRSEMNVSTLELGDSALYLCASSSGEGSQPQHFGDGTRLSIL.

The J gene is TRBJ2-2, the V gene TRBV20-1; TRBD2 is a possible D gene (6 bases). CDR1 DFQATT and CDR2 SNEGSKA come from the germline V gene (reference sequence). The CDR3 runs to 14 residues. V was shortened by 0 bases and J by 6 bases, with 11 bases between the two germline ends. Here the CDR3 reads CSARDSRLAGELFF. The DNA for the CDR3 is TGCAGTGCTAGAGATTCCCGACTAGCCGGGGAGCTGTTTTTT.

As to this clonotype: At one end, the junction sequence differs from germline, possibly due to a read error. The chain uses TRBV6-1 and TRBJ1-1; TRBD1 might be the D (5 bases). This CDR3 region has 12 residues. CDR1 MNHNS and CDR2 SASEGT come from the germline V gene. This CDR3 reads CASKPSHGAWGF. The CDR3 DNA follows: TGTGCCAGCAAACCCTCTCACGGGGCTTGGGGCTTT.

This clonotype was observed at least ten times. The chain recombines TRBV20-1 with TRBJ2-7, with D possibly matching TRBD1 (5 bases). The CDR3 covers 12 residues. V lost 3 bases, J lost 0 bases, and 6 bases lay in between. Germline V gives CDR1 DFQATT, CDR2 SNEGSKA (reference sequence). The CDR3 sequence is CSASTGSYEQYF. In DNA form, the CDR3 reads TGCAGTGCTAGTACAGGCTCCTACGAGCAGTACTTC.

In this sample, this clonotype turned up many times. This chain links TRBV11-2 with TRBJ2-1, with 9 bases matching TRBD2. Trimming removed 3 bases from V and 9 bases from J; junction bases left unmatched: 3. The CDR3 runs to 13 residues. Germline loops: CDR1 SGHAT, CDR2 FQNNGV. CDR3 in amino acids: CASSFSGRFEQFF. In DNA form, the CDR3 reads TGTGCCAGCAGCTTTAGCGGGAGATTTGAGCAGTTCTTC.

The chain combines TRBV27 with TRBJ2-1; 11 nucleotides line up with TRBD2. J was trimmed by 1 base and V by 2 bases; bases with no gene match: 13. The germline gives CDR1 MNHEY, CDR2 SMNVEV (reference sequence). CDR3 length: 20 amino acids. CDR3 DNA: TGTGCCAGCAGTTTACTGATAGCGGGAGGGCCACGTCAATCCTACAATGAGCAGTTCTTC. Its protein product is CASSLLIAGGPRQSYNEQFF.

There are a few counts of this clonotype. This may come from a read error, since a much larger clone is one base off. The V and J genes are TRBV28 and TRBJ1-2, with D uncertain. CDR3 size: 12 residues. Germline CDR1 reads MDHEN; CDR2 reads SYDVKM. In DNA, the CDR3 is TGTGCCAGCGGTTTAACGGCGAGTGGCTACACCTTC. This encodes CASGLTASGYTF.

This sequence joins TRBV20-1 and TRBJ2-1; D is ambiguous. CDR3 length: 12 amino acids. Trimming removed 3 bases at V and 2 bases at J, with 5 bases between. CDR1 and CDR2 (germline): DFQATT, SNEGSKA (reference sequence). CDR3 DNA: TGCAGTGCTAGCCCTACCTACAATGAGCAGTTCTTC. Its translation: CSASPTYNEQFF.

This clonotype appeared many times. CDR3 coding DNA: TGTGCCAGCAGTTTAAGCCAGGGAGGGAACACTGAAGCTTTCTTT. Translation gives CASSLSQGGNTEAFF. This chain uses TRBV28 with TRBJ1-1; weak D call: TRBD1 (5 bases). Germline loops: CDR1 MDHEN, CDR2 SYDVKM. This CDR3 contains 15 residues. Trimming stripped 2 bases from V and 1 base from J, with 11 bases between.

The rearrangement links TRBV14 to TRBJ2-7; D not certain. V was trimmed by 0 bases and J by 5 bases, leaving 8 bases between them. CDR3 size: 13 residues. CDR1 SGHDN and CDR2 FVKESK come from the germline V gene. The CDR3 sequence is CASSQDRFHEQYF. CDR3 in DNA: TGTGCCAGCAGCCAAGACAGGTTCCACGAGCAGTACTTC.